These 17 T cell receptor beta chains came from one sample sequenced in a study of shared clonotypes between healthy human individuals. This table comes from immunoSEQ multiplex PCR, and its TCRdb copy is limited to in-frame clones, with some not included. The sample lists under 2,000,000 clones, about 95% seen once, with roughly 1% in the top ten. Only CD45RO-negative cells positively selected for CCR7 counted as naive CD8 cells, so terminally differentiated effector memory CD45RA+ cells were excluded. The sequenced sample was naive CD8+ T cells sorted from blood. The receptors come from a man younger than 30 in good health.

Concerning this clone: Just one base apart from a much larger clone, this may be a read error. The sample holds other DNA sequences that translate to the same CDR3. The chain carries TRBV11-3 and TRBJ1-1; D is uncertain. CDR1 is SGHNT, CDR2 YENEEA, per germline. This CDR3 is 12 amino acids long. Trimming left V 3 bases short and J 2 bases short, with 4 bases between. The CDR3 bases are TGTGCCAGCAGCTTTGGAAACACTGAAGCTTTCTTT. Protein product: CASSFGNTEAFF. Variable domain in full (rest from reference TRBV11-3 and TRBJ1-1): EAGVVQSPRYKIIEKKQPVAFWCNPISGHNTLYWYLQNLGQGPELLIRYENEEAVDDSQLPKDRFSAERLKGVDSTLKIQPAELGDSAVYLCASSFGNTEAFFGQGTRLTVV.

The chain couples TRBV6-5 to TRBJ2-1; TRBD1 matches 7 bases. Germline V gene sequence: CDR1 MNHEY, CDR2 SVGAGI. The CDR3 is made up of 13 amino acids. The J segment lost 3 bases and the V segment lost 5 bases, leaving 1 base of the junction unmatched. CDR3 in amino acids: CASSRDSYNEQFF. The CDR3 DNA reads as TGTGCCAGCAGTAGGGACAGCTACAATGAGCAGTTCTTC.

With regard to this clone: Other nucleotide sequences from this sample produce the same CDR3. The CDR3 nucleotides read TGTGCCAGCAGCTATTCTGGAAACACCATATATTTT. It yields the protein CASSYSGNTIYF. This chain uses TRBV5-6 with TRBJ1-3; D is unclear. There are 12 residues in the CDR3. V dropped 3 bases and J dropped 1 base, with 2 bases sitting between them. The germline V gene encodes CDR1 SGHDT and CDR2 YYEEEE. Based on the CDR3 plus reference TRBV5-6 and TRBJ1-3, the full variable domain is DAGVTQSPTHLIKTRGQQVTLRCSPKSGHDTVSWYQQALGQGPQFIFQYYEEEERQRGNFPDRFSGHQFPNYSSELNVNALLLGDSALYLCASSYSGNTIYFGEGSWLTVV.

The V call is TRBV4-1, the J call TRBJ2-7; 8 bases are a match to TRBD1. Trimming cost V 0 bases and J 5 bases; bases outside gene matches: 6. The germline V gene has CDR1 MGHRA and CDR2 YSYEKL. The length of the CDR3 is 15 residues. In DNA form, the CDR3 reads TGCGCCAGCAGCCAAGAGCCAGGGACAGGTAACGAGCAGTACTTC. It translates to CASSQEPGTGNEQYF.

CDR3: CASSQGPYPYEQYF. CDR3 coding DNA: TGTGCCAGCAGTCAGGGACCGTACCCCTACGAGCAGTACTTC. The V and J genes are TRBV6-5 and TRBJ2-7, with D perhaps given as TRBD1 or TRBD2 (5 bases each). With 5 bases removed from V and 2 bases from J, the gap between germline ends came to 13 bases. Per germline, CDR1 MNHEY and CDR2 SVGAGI. The CDR3 has 14 residues.

The chain links TRBV28 to TRBJ2-1; D is undetermined. Germline V gene data show CDR1 as MDHEN and CDR2 as SYDVKM. The V end was cut by 4 bases, the J end by 3 bases, with 16 bases between. This CDR3 has 16 residues. CDR3 in DNA: TGTGCCAGCAGTTCCTCCTTAGGCGATCACTACAATGAGCAGTTCTTC. It is translated as CASSSSLGDHYNEQFF.

V gene TRBV6-5 combines with J gene TRBJ2-7, with 8 bases aligning to TRBD1. This CDR3 region has 15 residues. In germline, CDR1 is MNHEY, CDR2 SVGAGI. V dropped 0 bases and J dropped 4; count of bases not matched to a gene: 5. CDR3 sequence: CASSYSRDRSYEQYF. In nucleotides, the CDR3 is TGTGCCAGCAGTTACTCCCGGGACAGGTCATACGAGCAGTACTTC.

In this sample, this clone turned up once. This chain links TRBV9 with TRBJ2-1; D is perhaps TRBD1 or TRBD2 (5 bases each). CDR3 length equals 13 residues. V shed 4 bases and J shed 9 bases, with 14 bases lying between them. Germline lookup yields CDR1 SGDLS and CDR2 YYNGEE. The chain's CDR3 is CASSLGEIGEQFF. CDR3 bases: TGTGCCAGCAGCCTGGGGGAGATCGGTGAGCAGTTCTTC.

A few counts support this clone. The V call is TRBV6-6, the J call TRBJ2-3, with unresolved D. This CDR3 is 15 amino acids long. The V end was cut by 3 bases, the J end by 3 bases, with 13 bases between. The germline V gene encodes CDR1 MNHNY and CDR2 SVGAGI (reference sequence). This chain's CDR3 is CASSYWLGPTDTQYF. As DNA, the CDR3 is TGTGCCAGCAGTTATTGGCTAGGTCCAACAGATACGCAGTATTTT.

The V gene is TRBV7-9, the J gene TRBJ2-1; D might be TRBD2 (5 bases). The CDR3 is 16 residues long. V was clipped by 1 base and J by 1 base, with 11 bases between them. Per the germline V gene, CDR1 is SEHNR and CDR2 is FQNEAQ (reference sequence). The DNA of the CDR3 is TGTGCCAGCAGCTTAGGGGTTAGCGCTTCCTACAATGAGCAGTTCTTC. Encoded protein: CASSLGVSASYNEQFF.

This sequence joins TRBV6-5 and TRBJ2-1, with D unresolved. CDR1 is MNHEY, CDR2 SVGAGI, per germline. CDR3 length equals 14 residues. Trimming removed 6 bases from V and 6 bases from J, with 15 bases in between. The DNA of the CDR3 is TGTGCCAGCAGCCCTACCTTAATGTCCAATGAGCAGTTCTTC. Encoded protein: CASSPTLMSNEQFF.

A word on this clone: One junction end does not reproduce the germline sequence, and a read error may be involved. The chain carries TRBV10-3 and TRBJ2-3; unclear D gene. The germline gives CDR1 ENHRY, CDR2 SYGVKD. This CDR3 is built from 15 residues. DNA of the CDR3: TGTGCCATCACTGAGACTCCGGGCGTCACAGATACGCAGTATTTT. Translation: CAITETPGVTDTQYF.

J is TRBJ2-7 and V is TRBV4-1; 9 bases line up with TRBD1. The V gene end was trimmed by 1 base and the J gene end by 3 bases; junction bases not matched to a gene: 16. The CDR3 totals 19 residues. The germline CDR1 and CDR2 sequences are MGHRA and YSYEKL. The CDR3 is CASSQVPVVAGTGNYEQYF. The CDR3 bases are TGCGCCAGCAGCCAAGTTCCGGTAGTAGCCGGGACAGGGAACTACGAGCAGTACTTC.

The gene calls are TRBV13 and TRBJ2-7; 9 bases line up with TRBD2. V lost 7 bases to trimming and J lost 3 bases; unmatched junction nucleotides: 4. This CDR3 comprises 13 residues. Germline V gives CDR1 PRHDT, CDR2 FYEKMQ (reference sequence). CDR3 loop: CASNLAGIYEQYF. CDR3 coding DNA: TGTGCCAGCAATCTAGCGGGGATCTACGAGCAGTACTTC.

The J gene is TRBJ1-2, the V gene TRBV28, with unresolved D. The CDR3 totals 13 residues. V was shortened by 2 bases and J by 4 bases, with 8 bases between the two germline ends. Germline CDR1 reads MDHEN; CDR2 reads SYDVKM. DNA for the CDR3: TGTGCCAGCAGTTTACGTCCGGGCTATGGCTACACCTTC. Its protein product is CASSLRPGYGYTF.

The chain couples TRBV12-5 to TRBJ2-7, with 9 nucleotides matching TRBD2. V lost 0 bases to trimming and J lost 5 bases; unmatched junction nucleotides: 17. Germline V CDR1 and CDR2: LGHNT, FRNRAP. This CDR3 has 19 amino acids. CDR3 amino acids: CASGLVLGRVAGVGDEQYF. The CDR3 DNA reads as TGTGCTAGTGGTTTGGTACTGGGTAGGGTAGCGGGAGTTGGGGACGAGCAGTACTTC.

The rearrangement links TRBV7-9 to TRBJ1-2; 7 bases align to TRBD1. This CDR3 region has 16 residues. With 6 bases clipped from V and 8 bases from J, the junction kept 18 bases outside the gene matches. Per the germline V gene, CDR1 is SEHNR and CDR2 is FQNEAQ (reference sequence). The CDR3 region is CASRSSQPSLRGGYTF. The CDR3 DNA reads TGTGCCAGCAGGTCGTCTCAGCCTTCCCTCAGGGGGGGCTACACCTTC.